This entry features one T cell receptor beta chain sequence. The specificity of this receptor is unknown. No quality values exist for individual bases; no much larger clone is one base distant. The library was prepared using RT-PCR. Sequencing was performed on an Illumina HiSeq 2500. Using fastp trimming at Q25 and MiXCR clonotype assembly, TCRdb reanalyzed the public sequencing data and kept in-frame beta chains. Records with the same CDR3 protein are collapsed into one entry carrying the most frequent genes and DNA. This sample is represented by about 160,000 distinct CDR3 sequences; roughly 11% of them were singletons. The ten largest clones add up to roughly 12% of the sample. Spanning cysteine to phenylalanine, the CDR3 consists of 14 amino acids. Just CDR3 DNA is preserved here, 42 bases in frame from base 1. Via the germline V gene, CDR1 is SGHVS and CDR2 FQNEAQ. Trimming takes 1 base from V and 0 bases from J, and the germline ends sit 7 bases apart.

The data belong to a study of response to subunit inactivated influenza vaccine (dated by TCRdb to 2016 to 2018). Notes on the research overall: The study used deep quantitative T cell receptor repertoire profiling to track responses to a trivalent subunit inactivated influenza vaccine. General conclusions and limits of the study: The authors proposed that each seasonal influenza vaccination may bring in only a limited number of new T cells.

The meaning of the sample's time point label: around 45 days after influenza vaccine administration. This sequence was found in a man between 45 and 60 years old who received an inactivated influenza vaccine. Donor details come from another sample of the same person, matched by shared clones. This sample comprised non-naive T cells sorted from PBMCs, obtained 35 to 45 days after vaccination. In the paper's terms, the cell subset or site label means: memory T cell fraction. The rearranged segments are TRBV7-8 and TRBJ2-7, with no confident D gene call. The nucleotides read TGTGCCAGCAGCTTAGGCAGGTTCTCCTACGAGCAGTACTTC. It specifies CASSLGRFSYEQYF.